The rows below give T cell receptor beta chains drawn from one sample of a study of early T cells in non-severe SARS-CoV-2 infection. TCRdb called the 5' RACE reads again in MiXCR, with one record for every CDR3 protein. Seen here are approximately 40,000 distinct CDR3 sequences, approximately 9.9% observed once, and the top ten hold 12%. Sequencing input: whole blood. The receptors originated from an adult who was a healthcare worker with PCR-confirmed SARS-CoV-2 infection or an uninfected control (not recorded which). Each CDR3 is given with its conserved first and last residue. D genes are given only for firm matches. A clone size is listed for some rows: how often the clone was seen (once, few, many), or a class if it is expanded.

J gene: TRBJ2-3
D gene: NA
V gene: TRBV5-1
clone size: few
CDR3 DNA: TGCGCCACGTCCCAAGCAGGAAGTATGGAGTCGCAGTATTTT
CDR3 protein: CATSQAGSMESQYF

J gene: TRBJ1-6
D gene: TRBD1
V gene: TRBV28
clone size: NA
CDR3 DNA: TGTGCCAGCAGCCGAGGGACAGATCATTCACCCCTCCACTTT
CDR3 protein: CASSRGTDHSPLHF

J gene: TRBJ1-5
D gene: NA
V gene: TRBV19
clone size: few
CDR3 DNA: TGTGCCAGTAGTACGAGTTCCCACAGCAATCAGCCCCAGCATTTT
CDR3 protein: CASSTSSHSNQPQHF

J gene: TRBJ1-1
D gene: TRBD1
V gene: TRBV7-9
clone size: many
CDR3 DNA: TGTGCCAGCAGCCCGGACAGGGTCGGGACTGAAGCTTTCTTT
CDR3 protein: CASSPDRVGTEAFF

J gene: TRBJ2-2
D gene: TRBD1
V gene: TRBV7-3
clone size: many
CDR3 DNA: TGTGCCAGCAGCTTCGGGGACAGGGGAAACACCGGGGAGCTGTTTTTT
CDR3 protein: CASSFGDRGNTGELFF

J gene: TRBJ2-4
D gene: TRBD2
V gene: TRBV20-1
clone size: NA
CDR3 DNA: TGCAGTGTTCCACTAGCGGGGGACCGCAAAAACATTCAGTACTTC
CDR3 protein: CSVPLAGDRKNIQYF

J gene: TRBJ1-5
D gene: NA
V gene: TRBV6-6
clone size: many
CDR3 DNA: TGTGCCAGCAGTTACCGGGACGGGCCCCAGCATTTT
CDR3 protein: CASSYRDGPQHF

J gene: TRBJ2-5
D gene: NA
V gene: TRBV21-1
clone size: many
CDR3 DNA: TGTGCCAGCAGCAATCGAGAGACCCAGTACTTC
CDR3 protein: CASSNRETQYF

J gene: TRBJ2-3
D gene: NA
V gene: TRBV9
clone size: many
CDR3 DNA: TGTGCCAGCAGCGTAGGGCCCGATACGCAGTATTTT
CDR3 protein: CASSVGPDTQYF

J gene: TRBJ2-7
D gene: NA
V gene: TRBV4-1
clone size: NA
CDR3 DNA: TGCGCCAGCAGCCAGCAGGACACCAAGATTCTCTCCTACGAGCAGTACTTC
CDR3 protein: CASSQQDTKILSYEQYF

J gene: TRBJ2-3
D gene: TRBD1
V gene: TRBV9
clone size: few
CDR3 DNA: TGTGCCAGCAGCGCCACCGGGACAGGATTAGATACGCAGTATTTT
CDR3 protein: CASSATGTGLDTQYF

J gene: TRBJ1-1
D gene: NA
V gene: TRBV20-1
clone size: many
CDR3 DNA: TGCAGTGCCAACCAAGACCACGAAGCTTTCTTT
CDR3 protein: CSANQDHEAFF

J gene: TRBJ2-3
D gene: NA
V gene: TRBV28
clone size: few
CDR3 DNA: TGTGCCAGCAGCCCAAAATATACGCAGTATTTT
CDR3 protein: CASSPKYTQYF

J gene: TRBJ1-5
D gene: TRBD1
V gene: TRBV18
clone size: many
CDR3 DNA: TGTGCCAGCTCACTTGGACCCCCGGGACAGCGGGGTCAGCCCCAGCATTTT
CDR3 protein: CASSLGPPGQRGQPQHF

J gene: TRBJ1-4
D gene: NA
V gene: TRBV7-9
clone size: few
CDR3 DNA: TGTGCCAGCAGCTCGTTAAAACTGTTTTTT
CDR3 protein: CASSSLKLFF

J gene: TRBJ1-4
D gene: NA
V gene: TRBV5-6
clone size: many
CDR3 DNA: TGTGCCAGCAGCGAGGGTGAAAAACTGTTTTTT
CDR3 protein: CASSEGEKLFF

J gene: TRBJ1-1
D gene: NA
V gene: TRBV7-9
clone size: NA
CDR3 DNA: TGTGCCAGCAGCTTAGCGCTAATACCCCAAACTGGAGCTTTCTTT
CDR3 protein: CASSLALIPQTGAFF